A selection of T cell receptor beta chains follows, all from one sample in a study of spatial heterogeneity in lung cancer. One entry per CDR3 protein, called by TCRdb with MiXCR from the 5' RACE reads. The table lists around 41,000 distinct CDR3 sequences, more than 20% of them singletons. Specimen: PBMCs, collected at follow-up. The origin of the receptors is a female donor with early-stage non-small cell lung cancer. Each CDR3 is given with its conserved first and last residue. The D gene is left open where the match is weak. Part of the rows lack a size; the others show once, few, many or a class for expanded clones.

CDR3 length,D gene,V gene,clone size,J gene,CDR3 protein,CDR3 DNA
14,-,TRBV5-1,few,TRBJ2-1,CASSLAAGINEQFF,TGCGCCAGCAGCTTGGCGGCGGGGATCAATGAGCAGTTCTTC
13,-,TRBV14,-,TRBJ1-2,CASSQTRGGGYTF,TGTGCCAGCAGCCAAACTAGGGGCGGAGGCTACACCTTC
15,TRBD1,TRBV5-6,many,TRBJ2-6,CASSLTGPLTNVLTF,TGTGCCAGCAGCCTGACAGGGCCTTTAACCAACGTCCTGACTTTC
12,-,TRBV20-1,-,TRBJ2-1,CSASEGGPEQFF,TGCAGTGCCTCGGAAGGAGGGCCTGAGCAGTTCTTC
15,TRBD1,TRBV3-1,-,TRBJ1-1,CASSHPSRGPLEAFF,TGTGCCAGCAGCCACCCTTCGAGGGGGCCTCTTGAAGCTTTCTTT
15,TRBD1,TRBV11-2,many,TRBJ2-2,CASSVTGQGIGELFF,TGTGCCAGCAGCGTCACGGGACAGGGCATTGGGGAGCTGTTTTTT
14,TRBD2,TRBV5-1,many,TRBJ2-1,CASSPAGGYNEQFF,TGCGCCAGCAGCCCCGCCGGGGGGTACAATGAGCAGTTCTTC
14,-,TRBV2,-,TRBJ1-1,CASTMNGQNTEAFF,TGTGCCAGCACTATGAACGGACAAAACACTGAAGCTTTCTTT
15,-,TRBV21-1,many,TRBJ2-4,CASNVNRGSGDIQYF,TGTGCCAGCAACGTCAATCGGGGGAGCGGGGACATTCAGTACTTC
13,-,TRBV20-1,-,TRBJ2-5,CSASTGRGETQYF,TGCAGTGCTAGCACAGGACGGGGAGAGACCCAGTACTTC
14,-,TRBV18,many,TRBJ1-2,CASSPPGSGTDYTF,TGTGCCAGCTCACCACCGGGGTCTGGGACCGACTACACCTTC
14,-,TRBV7-2,-,TRBJ2-1,CASSRSIRGGEQFF,TGTGCCAGCAGCCGCAGCATCAGGGGAGGTGAGCAGTTCTTC
14,-,TRBV2,medium-sized,TRBJ2-5,CASSYGTGQETQYF,TGTGCCAGCAGCTACGGGACGGGCCAAGAGACCCAGTACTTC
12,-,TRBV9,-,TRBJ2-3,CASSVLGDTQYF,TGTGCCAGCAGCGTTCTAGGAGATACGCAGTATTTT
13,TRBD1,TRBV19,many,TRBJ1-6,CASSIGDSTPLHF,TGTGCCAGTAGTATAGGGGACAGCACACCCCTCCACTTT
14,-,TRBV7-9,many,TRBJ2-2,CASRELQGGGELFF,TGTGCCAGCAGGGAACTCCAGGGGGGCGGGGAGCTGTTTTTT
16,-,TRBV5-1,many,TRBJ2-3,CASSLESGSSTDTQYF,TGCGCCAGCAGCTTGGAGTCCGGATCTAGCACAGATACGCAGTATTTT
14,-,TRBV29-1,-,TRBJ2-3,CSADRLGGTDTQYF,TGCAGCGCGGACCGCCTCGGGGGCACAGATACGCAGTATTTT
13,-,TRBV24-1,-,TRBJ2-7,CATSDPLTYEQYF,TGTGCCACCAGTGACCCCCTCACCTACGAGCAGTACTTC
13,-,TRBV19,few,TRBJ2-1,CASSNAGYNEQFF,TGTGCCAGTAGTAATGCAGGCTACAATGAGCAGTTCTTC
11,-,TRBV20-1,-,TRBJ1-1,CSVLGDTEAFF,TGCAGTGTCCTTGGGGACACTGAAGCTTTCTTT
15,-,TRBV6-2/TRBV6-3,-,TRBJ2-7,CATKAARDPSYEQYF,TGTGCCACCAAGGCCGCTCGGGACCCTTCCTACGAGCAGTACTTC
14,-,TRBV5-4,many,TRBJ1-1,CASSYGTSGTEAFF,TGTGCCAGCAGCTATGGGACAAGCGGGACTGAAGCTTTCTTT
15,-,TRBV29-1,-,TRBJ1-2,CSVEDVMGYRYGYTF,TGCAGCGTTGAAGATGTGATGGGGTATCGCTATGGCTACACCTTC
13,-,TRBV7-9,many,TRBJ2-5,CASSHEVQETQYF,TGTGCCAGCAGCCATGAAGTACAAGAGACCCAGTACTTC